The clone carrying this T cell receptor (beta chain) was detected ten times or more. Its antigen is not identified. This record comes from a study of human T cells and chemical hapten exposure. Overall study results and limits: After DPC sensitization, TCRs above 1 in 1000 frequency showed no change.

Time point in this sample: pre-sensitization, week 0. Treatment noted: therapeutic diphenylcyclopropenone sensitization with weekly scalp DPC. Unfractionated whole blood was the source from which total RNA was extracted. Germline V gene lookup returns CDR1 SGHNT and CDR2 YYREEE (reference sequence). The CDR3 spans 17 residues. Trimming shortened V by 4 bases and J by 6 bases, and 25 bases separated the two germline ends. The library gave individual cDNA molecules unique molecular identifiers. TCRdb reanalysed the RACE reads using MiXCR and keeps one entry per CDR3 protein. Of fewer than 70,000 distinct CDR3 sequences detected, about 6.7% appear once; the ten largest clones hold about 1.5%.

This sequence was found in a woman aged 25-40 years with alopecia areata. Some clones in this sample may be carry-over from other donors' samples. The source material was whole blood, sampled in connection with sensitization to the hapten diphenylcyclopropenone (DPC). J is TRBJ1-1 and V is TRBV5-4; D remains unclear. The CDR3 nucleotides are TGTGCCAGCAGCCTGAGCACAGTGGGTTTGGGTAGGGCTGAAGCTTTCTTT. It is translated as CASSLSTVGLGRAEAFF.